The 15 T cell receptor beta chains in this list originate from one sample, sequenced in a study of cytomegalovirus exposure and HLA in healthy donors (dated by TCRdb to the late 2010s). The library was made by the immunoSEQ multiplex PCR assay. The multiplex PCR relied on a mix of 60 forward primers for TCR Vbeta segments and 13 reverse primers for TCR Jbeta segments. TCRdb provides this immuneACCESS table in a form limited to in-frame rearrangements. Some clones are lacking; in checked studies, under half of them reflect an unresolved V gene, and why the rest are absent is not known. The sample includes 150,000 to 200,000 clones, with 80% observed a single time. 0.95% to 1.4% of the sample belongs to the ten largest clones. Material: PBMCs. The receptors derive from a woman aged 40 to 55 in good health and CMV-seronegative.

V usage is TRBV5-1 and J usage is TRBJ2-6; no firm D call. The germline V and J ends were trimmed by 2 bases and 0 bases, with 15 bases remaining between them. The CDR3 length is 18 residues. Germline CDR1 SGHRS, CDR2 YFSETQ. CDR3 in DNA: TGCGCCAGCAGCTTATCGAGTCCTACCCTCTCTGGGGCCAACGTCCTGACTTTC. Its protein product is CASSLSSPTLSGANVLTF.

This sequence joins TRBV5-6 and TRBJ1-2; D is perhaps TRBD1 (5 bases). The CDR3 consists of 13 residues. Trimming shortened V by 5 bases and J by 4 bases, and 12 bases separated the two germline ends. From germline, CDR1 is SGHDT and CDR2 YYEEEE. CDR3 nucleotide sequence: TGTGCCAGCAGGGTTCAGGGCGGCTATGGCTACACCTTC. Protein sequence: CASRVQGGYGYTF.

J is TRBJ2-2 and V is TRBV27; D gene unclear. V was pared by 2 bases and J by 0 bases, with 7 bases between. The germline V gene encodes CDR1 MNHEY and CDR2 SMNVEV (reference sequence). The CDR3 extends over 15 amino acids. DNA of the CDR3: TGTGCCAGCAGTTTAGGCGGAGCGAACACCGGGGAGCTGTTTTTT. Translation: CASSLGGANTGELFF.

This clone showed up just once. The chain links TRBV27 to TRBJ1-5, with D perhaps TRBD1 (6 bases). Looked up from germline, CDR1 is MNHEY and CDR2 is SMNVEV (reference sequence). V lost 4 bases and J lost 0, with 16 bases in between. The CDR3 loop spans 17 amino acids. CDR3 nucleotides: TGTGCCAGCAGTTCCCGACAGGACTCTTATAGCAATCAGCCCCAGCATTTT. This gives the protein CASSSRQDSYSNQPQHF.

The chain recombines TRBV11-1 with TRBJ2-1, with 8 nucleotides matching TRBD1. The V and J ends lost 5 bases and 15 bases, in that order; junction bases with no gene match: 21. CDR3 length equals 16 residues. Germline-derived CDR1 and CDR2 are SGHAT and FQDESV (reference sequence). CDR3: CASSLELGQAVWRRFF. The CDR3 DNA reads TGTGCCAGCAGCCTAGAACTGGGACAGGCTGTATGGAGGAGGTTCTTC.

This chain links TRBV7-9 with TRBJ2-5, with 8 bases that match TRBD1. This CDR3 has 13 amino acids. From germline, CDR1 is SEHNR and CDR2 FQNEAQ (reference sequence). V gave up 5 bases and J gave up 7 bases; unmatched junction bases: 6. CDR3 region: CASSETGDGTQYF. CDR3 DNA sequence: TGTGCCAGCAGCGAGACAGGGGACGGGACCCAGTACTTC.

The chain joins TRBV30 to TRBJ2-5; TRBD2 is a possible D gene (5 bases). The CDR3 has 12 residues. CDR1 GTSNPN and CDR2 SVGIG come from the germline V gene (reference sequence). V lost 0 bases and J lost 5, with 7 bases in between. CDR3 bases: TGTGCCTGGAGTGTACTAGGGGAGACCCAGTACTTC. This gives the protein CAWSVLGETQYF.

This clone was observed a handful of times. The chain couples TRBV7-9 to TRBJ1-2; 8 nucleotides line up with TRBD1. Germline V gene sequence: CDR1 SEHNR, CDR2 FQNEAQ (reference sequence). CDR3 length equals 15 residues. V dropped 1 base and J dropped 0; count of bases not matched to a gene: 1. The DNA of the CDR3 is TGTGCCAGCAGCTTAGGCAGGGGGCCTAACTATGGCTACACCTTC. This gives the protein CASSLGRGPNYGYTF.

V and J are TRBV19 and TRBJ1-5, with D perhaps TRBD1 (6 bases). CDR3 length: 15 amino acids. V lost 5 bases, J lost 5 bases, and 16 bases lay in between. CDR1 and CDR2 (germline): LNHDA, SQIVND (reference sequence). CDR3 sequence reads: CASSSPGQSHQPQHF. The CDR3, as DNA: TGTGCCAGTAGTTCGCCCGGACAGTCTCATCAGCCCCAGCATTTT. The full variable domain, with the rest looked up from reference TRBV19 and TRBJ1-5, is DGGITQSPKYLFRKEGQNVTLSCEQNLNHDAMYWYRQDPGQGLRLIYYSQIVNDFQKGDIAEGYSVSREKKESFPLTVTSAQKNPTAFYLCASSSPGQSHQPQHFGDGTRLSIL.

The chain links TRBV4-2 to TRBJ1-4; D not certain. Germline values: CDR1 LGHNA, CDR2 YNFKEQ. V dropped 0 bases and J dropped 5 bases, with 16 bases sitting between them. The CDR3 runs to 17 residues. CDR3 amino acids: CASSQDFAQVGNEKLFF. Here the CDR3 DNA reads TGTGCCAGCAGCCAAGATTTTGCCCAGGTTGGGAATGAAAAACTGTTTTTT.

This rearrangement joins TRBV4-2 to TRBJ1-1; D uncertain. CDR3 length equals 14 residues. The germline V and J ends were trimmed by 6 bases and 0 bases, with 11 bases remaining between them. In germline, CDR1 is LGHNA, CDR2 YNFKEQ. CDR3 in DNA: TGTGCCAGCAGTCTCCTCTCCTTGAACACTGAAGCTTTCTTT. Amino acid sequence: CASSLLSLNTEAFF.

The chain combines TRBV7-2 with TRBJ2-3; maybe TRBD1 (5 bases). Trimming took 5 bases from V and 8 from J, leaving 17 bases between them. CDR1 and CDR2 from the germline V gene are SGHTA and FQGNSA. This CDR3 region has 14 residues. The CDR3 bases are TGTGCCAGCAGCCTCGATCAAGGGGCAGCTACGCAGTATTTT. Translated, it gives CASSLDQGAATQYF.

V and J are TRBV5-1 and TRBJ1-6; no reliable D call. The CDR3 covers 13 residues. CDR1 is SGHRS and CDR2 is YFSETQ in the germline V gene. The ends were cut back, 5 bases at V and 10 bases at J, with 13 bases in the middle. The CDR3 DNA reads as TGCGCCAGCAGTCGAGCTGCGAGGTCACCCCTCCACTTT. Protein: CASSRAARSPLHF.

The chain recombines TRBV19 with TRBJ1-4, with TRBD1 matching 9 bases. The CDR3 loop spans 17 amino acids. Germline V gene data show CDR1 as LNHDA and CDR2 as SQIVND (reference sequence). The J segment lost 0 bases and the V segment lost 6 bases, leaving 8 bases of the junction unmatched. CDR3 sequence: CASRSPRTGATNEKLFF. The CDR3 nucleotides are TGTGCCAGTAGATCCCCCAGGACAGGGGCAACTAATGAAAAACTGTTTTTT.

V and J are TRBV5-4 and TRBJ1-5, with 10 bases aligning to TRBD1. From germline, CDR1 is SGHNT and CDR2 YYREEE (reference sequence). The CDR3 runs 15 residues. Losses at the gene ends were 8 bases for V and 4 bases for J; bases not matched to a gene: 9. CDR3: CASPPPGQGNQPQHF. The CDR3 DNA reads TGTGCCAGTCCCCCCCCGGGACAGGGGAATCAGCCCCAGCATTTT.